This T cell receptor (beta chain) was recorded in a study of OX40 agonist ivuxolimab in advanced cancers. The CDR3 length is 15 residues. The V segment lost 3 bases and the J segment 7 bases; nucleotides outside the gene matches: 7. Germline V gene lookup returns CDR1 SGHDT and CDR2 YYEEEE. The data were produced by immunoSEQ multiplex PCR, yet TCRdb's version contains in-frame clones alone and is incomplete. Of 8,000 or so clones listed, roughly 89% are singletons. The sequence was obtained from an adult with an advanced solid tumor such as melanoma, head and neck, liver or kidney cancer. The chain employs TRBV5-6 and TRBJ2-1; 10 bases fit TRBD2. The sequencing used CD4+ or CD8+ T cells sorted from blood, collected in a trial of the OX40 agonist ivuxolimab. The CDR3 DNA follows: TGTGCCAGCAGCTCAGCGGGAGGGCCGGTTAATGAGCAGTTCTTC. Encoded protein: CASSSAGGPVNEQFF.